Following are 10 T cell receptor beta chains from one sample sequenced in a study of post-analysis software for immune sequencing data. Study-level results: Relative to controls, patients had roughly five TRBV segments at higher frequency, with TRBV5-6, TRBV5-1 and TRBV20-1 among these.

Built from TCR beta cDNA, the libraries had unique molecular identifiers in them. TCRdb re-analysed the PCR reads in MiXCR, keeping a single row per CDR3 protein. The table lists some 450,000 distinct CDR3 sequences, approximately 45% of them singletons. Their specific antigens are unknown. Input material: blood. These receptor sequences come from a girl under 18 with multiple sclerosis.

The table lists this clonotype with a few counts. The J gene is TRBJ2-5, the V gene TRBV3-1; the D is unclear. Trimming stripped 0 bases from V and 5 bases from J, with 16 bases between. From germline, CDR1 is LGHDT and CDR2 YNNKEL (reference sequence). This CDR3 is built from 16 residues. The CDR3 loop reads CASSQDRGGEGETQYF. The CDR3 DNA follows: TGTGCCAGCAGCCAAGATCGAGGCGGTGAAGGGGAGACCCAGTACTTC.

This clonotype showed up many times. The CDR3 sequence: CSARKADSYNEQFF. CDR3 sequence (DNA): TGCAGTGCTAGAAAAGCGGACTCCTACAATGAGCAGTTCTTC. This chain uses TRBV20-1 with TRBJ2-1; tentative D call: TRBD2 (5 bases). The CDR3 runs to 14 residues. Germline-derived CDR1 and CDR2 are DFQATT and SNEGSKA (reference sequence). V was cut by 2 bases and J by 0 bases, with 8 bases left in between.

This chain's CDR3 is CASSRDRAHGYTF. CDR3 bases: TGTGCCAGCAGCCGGGACAGGGCCCATGGCTACACCTTC. J is TRBJ1-2 and V is TRBV27, with TRBD1 matching 9 bases. The CDR3 totals 13 residues. Germline lookup yields CDR1 MNHEY and CDR2 SMNVEV (reference sequence). J gave up 6 bases and V 6 bases, and 5 bases lay outside the gene matches.

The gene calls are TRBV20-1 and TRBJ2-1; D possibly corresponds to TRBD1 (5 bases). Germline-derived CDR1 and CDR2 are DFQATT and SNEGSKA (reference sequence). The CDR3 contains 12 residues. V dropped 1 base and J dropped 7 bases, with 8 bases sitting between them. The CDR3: CSARAGLNEQFF. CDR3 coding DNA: TGCAGTGCTAGAGCAGGGTTGAATGAGCAGTTCTTC.

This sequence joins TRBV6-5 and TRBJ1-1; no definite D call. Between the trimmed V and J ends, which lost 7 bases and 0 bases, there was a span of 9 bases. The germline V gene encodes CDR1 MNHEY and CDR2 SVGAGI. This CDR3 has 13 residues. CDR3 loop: CASIARMNTEAFF. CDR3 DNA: TGTGCCAGCATCGCCAGAATGAACACTGAAGCTTTCTTT.

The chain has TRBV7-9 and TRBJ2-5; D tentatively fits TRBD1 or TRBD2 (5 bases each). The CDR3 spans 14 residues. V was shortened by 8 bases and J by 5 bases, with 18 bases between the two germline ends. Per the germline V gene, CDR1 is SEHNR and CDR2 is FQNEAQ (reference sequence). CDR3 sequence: CASSPQRGEETQYF. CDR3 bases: TGTGCCAGCTCACCGCAGAGAGGGGAGGAGACCCAGTACTTC. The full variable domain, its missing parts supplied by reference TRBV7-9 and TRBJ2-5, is DTGVSQNPRHKITKRGQNVTFRCDPISEHNRLYWYRQTLGQGPEFLTYFQNEAQLEKSRLLSDRFSAERPKGSFSTLEIQRTEQGDSAMYLCASSPQRGEETQYFGPGTRLLVL.

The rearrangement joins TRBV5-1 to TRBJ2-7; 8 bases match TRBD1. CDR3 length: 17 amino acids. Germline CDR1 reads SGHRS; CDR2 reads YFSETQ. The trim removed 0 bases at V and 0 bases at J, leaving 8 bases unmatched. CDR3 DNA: TGCGCCAGCAGCTTGGTGAGGACAGGGACCCTCTCCTACGAGCAGTACTTC. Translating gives CASSLVRTGTLSYEQYF.

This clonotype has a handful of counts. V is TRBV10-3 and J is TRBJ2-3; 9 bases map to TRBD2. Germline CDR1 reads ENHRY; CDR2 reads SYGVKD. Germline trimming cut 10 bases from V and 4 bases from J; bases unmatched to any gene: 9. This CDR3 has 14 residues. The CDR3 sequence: CATGAGGSADTQYF. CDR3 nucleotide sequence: TGTGCCACCGGAGCGGGAGGTAGTGCAGATACGCAGTATTTT.

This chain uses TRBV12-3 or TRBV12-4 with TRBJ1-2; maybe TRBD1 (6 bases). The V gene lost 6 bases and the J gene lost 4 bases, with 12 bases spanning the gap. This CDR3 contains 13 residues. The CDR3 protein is CASSTTRGYGYTF. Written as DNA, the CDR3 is TGTGCCAGCAGCACCACCAGGGGCTATGGCTACACCTTC.

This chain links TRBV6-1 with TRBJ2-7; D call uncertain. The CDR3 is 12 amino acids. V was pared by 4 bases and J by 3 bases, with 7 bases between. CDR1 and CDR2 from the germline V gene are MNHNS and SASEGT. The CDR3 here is CASSGGIYEQYF. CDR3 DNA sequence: TGTGCCAGCAGTGGGGGAATCTACGAGCAGTACTTC.